This TCR beta chain was captured by sequencing in a study of T cell repertoires in cytomegalovirus infection. Study-wide background: A matching HLA type, together with CMV infection, was signaled by public TCR beta signatures. Whole-study results and caveats: What dominated the ex vivo response were HLA-C-restricted CMV-specific TCR beta clonotypes.

Trimming shortened V by 4 bases and J by 2 bases, and 8 bases separated the two germline ends. This CDR3 has 12 amino acids. Per germline, CDR1 SQVTM and CDR2 ANQGSEA. TCRdb used MiXCR to reprocess the reads, holding one entry per CDR3 protein. Of tens of thousands of distinct CDR3 sequences listed, 24% were seen once; the top ten hold roughly 50%. This clonotype was seen more than once but under ten times. What it recognizes is unknown. This TCR came from a human donor in good health (CMV status not recorded). Some clones in this sample may be carry-over from other donors' samples. This chain connects TRBV29-1 to TRBJ1-1; D is unclear. Sequenced here: CD8+ T cells from cultured PBMCs, sampled from culture after CMV antigen stimulation. The CDR3 DNA is TGCAGCGTTGCTAGGGTTAACACTGAAGCTTTCTTT. It specifies CSVARVNTEAFF.